This T cell receptor beta chain stems from a study of blood T cell repertoires in COVID-19. Study overall: Samples of COVID-19 (acute and convalescent) were obtained from the United States, Italy and Spain. T cells, B-cell-depleted T cells, or PBMCs supplied cDNA or gDNA.

Repertoires were generated with immunoSEQ multiplex PCR, while TCRdb's copy carries only in-frame clones and drops some. Altogether about 260,000 clones are present, approximately 92% being singletons, with the ten largest covering under 3%. Germline V gives CDR1 KGHSH, CDR2 LQKENI. Trimming left V 3 bases short and J 8 bases short, with 13 bases between. The CDR3 loop spans 13 amino acids. The chain couples TRBV18 to TRBJ1-2; unclear D gene. This sequence originates from a young adult with COVID-19, enrolled during active disease. The source material was peripheral blood. The CDR3 nucleotides are TGTGCCAGCTCACCCTCTGCGGCCGGGGGCTACACCTTC. As protein: CASSPSAAGGYTF.